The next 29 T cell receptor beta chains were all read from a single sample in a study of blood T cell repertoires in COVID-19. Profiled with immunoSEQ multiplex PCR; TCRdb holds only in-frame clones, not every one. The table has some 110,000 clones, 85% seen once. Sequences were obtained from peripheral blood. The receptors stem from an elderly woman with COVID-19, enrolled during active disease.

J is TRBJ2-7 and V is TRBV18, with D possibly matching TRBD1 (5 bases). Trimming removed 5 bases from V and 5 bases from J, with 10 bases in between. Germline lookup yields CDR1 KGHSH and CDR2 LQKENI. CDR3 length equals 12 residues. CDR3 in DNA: TGTGCCAGCTCAGTGGTGGACAACGAGCAGTACTTC. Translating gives CASSVVDNEQYF. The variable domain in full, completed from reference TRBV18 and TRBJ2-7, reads NAGVMQNPRHLVRRRGQEARLRCSPMKGHSHVYWYRQLPEEGLKFMVYLQKENIIDESGMPKERFSAEFPKEGPSILRIQQVVRGDSAAYFCASSVVDNEQYFGPGTRLTVT.

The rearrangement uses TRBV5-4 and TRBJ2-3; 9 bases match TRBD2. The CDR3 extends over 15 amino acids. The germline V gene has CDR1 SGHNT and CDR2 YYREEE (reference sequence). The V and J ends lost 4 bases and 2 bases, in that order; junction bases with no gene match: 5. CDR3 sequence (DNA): TGTGCCAGCAGCCTTGGACTAGCGTACACAGATACGCAGTATTTT. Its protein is CASSLGLAYTDTQYF.

CDR3 residues: CASSRLPVGGISYEQYF. In DNA, the CDR3 is TGTGCCAGCAGCCGACTTCCTGTGGGGGGGATCTCCTACGAGCAGTACTTC. The chain joins TRBV7-6 to TRBJ2-7; 7 bases fit TRBD2. The J segment lost 0 bases and the V segment lost 5 bases, leaving 13 bases of the junction unmatched. Per the germline V gene, CDR1 is SGHVS and CDR2 is FNYEAQ. The CDR3 runs 17 residues.

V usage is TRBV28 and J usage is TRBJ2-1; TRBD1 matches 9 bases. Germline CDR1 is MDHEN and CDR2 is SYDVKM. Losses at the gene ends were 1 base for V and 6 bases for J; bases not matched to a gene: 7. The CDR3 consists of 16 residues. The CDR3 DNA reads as TGTGCCAGCAGTTTATTCACAGGGGGCAAGGGCAATGAGCAGTTCTTC. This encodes CASSLFTGGKGNEQFF. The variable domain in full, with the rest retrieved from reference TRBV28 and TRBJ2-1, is DVKVTQSSRYLVKRTGEKVFLECVQDMDHENMFWYRQDPGLGLRLIYFSYDVKMKEKGDIPEGYSVSREKKERFSLILESASTNQTSMYLCASSLFTGGKGNEQFFGPGTRLTVL.

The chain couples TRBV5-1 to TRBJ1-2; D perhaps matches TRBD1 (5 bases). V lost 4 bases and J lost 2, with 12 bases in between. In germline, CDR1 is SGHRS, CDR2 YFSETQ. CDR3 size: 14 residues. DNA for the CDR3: TGCGCCAGCAGCCCTGGGGGGGGGAACTATGGCTACACCTTC. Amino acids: CASSPGGGNYGYTF. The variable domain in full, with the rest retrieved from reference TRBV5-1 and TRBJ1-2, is KAGVTQTPRYLIKTRGQQVTLSCSPISGHRSVSWYQQTPGQGLQFLFEYFSETQRNKGNFPGRFSGRQFSNSRSEMNVSTLELGDSALYLCASSPGGGNYGYTFGSGTRLTVV.

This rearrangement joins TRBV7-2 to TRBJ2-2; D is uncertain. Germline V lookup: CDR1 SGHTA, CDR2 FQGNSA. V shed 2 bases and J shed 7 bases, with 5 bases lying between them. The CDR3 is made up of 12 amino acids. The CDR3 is CASSLPNGELFF. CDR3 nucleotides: TGTGCCAGCAGCTTACCCAACGGGGAGCTGTTTTTT.

The CDR3 nucleotides read TGTGCCAGCAGCTTAGCGGGGAGGGGGAACACCGGGGAGCTGTTTTTT. Translation gives CASSLAGRGNTGELFF. The chain carries TRBV7-6 and TRBJ2-2, with 7 bases aligning to TRBD2. The ends lost 0 bases at V and 1 base at J; junction bases unmatched: 2. CDR3 length: 16 residues. Germline CDR1 reads SGHVS; CDR2 reads FNYEAQ.

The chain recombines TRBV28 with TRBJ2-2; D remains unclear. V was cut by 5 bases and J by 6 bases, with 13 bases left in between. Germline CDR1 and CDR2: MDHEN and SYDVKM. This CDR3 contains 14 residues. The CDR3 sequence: CASSNIGLAGELFF. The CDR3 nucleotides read TGTGCCAGCAGTAATATCGGTCTGGCCGGGGAGCTGTTTTTT.

In DNA, the CDR3 is TGTGCCAGCAGTTACCCGAGACAGGGAGCCAAAAACATTCAGTACTTC. Residues: CASSYPRQGAKNIQYF. This chain uses TRBV6-2 or TRBV6-3 with TRBJ2-4, with 7 bases aligning to TRBD1. V was clipped by 2 bases and J by 0 bases; unmatched bases: 4. The CDR3 runs 16 residues. Germline V lookup: CDR1 MNHEY, CDR2 SVGEGT.

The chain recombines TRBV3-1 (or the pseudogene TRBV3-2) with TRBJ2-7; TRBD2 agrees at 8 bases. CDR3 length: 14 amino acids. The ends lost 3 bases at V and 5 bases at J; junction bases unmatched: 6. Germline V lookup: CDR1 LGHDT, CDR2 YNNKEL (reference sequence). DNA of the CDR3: TGTGCCAGCAGCCATGGCGGGAGGACCAACGAGCAGTACTTC. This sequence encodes CASSHGGRTNEQYF.

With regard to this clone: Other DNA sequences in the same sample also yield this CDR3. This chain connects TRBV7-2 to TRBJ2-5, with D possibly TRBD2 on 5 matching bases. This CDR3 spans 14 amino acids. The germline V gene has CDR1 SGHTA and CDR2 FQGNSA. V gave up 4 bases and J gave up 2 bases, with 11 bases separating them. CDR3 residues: CASSSRDFQETQYF. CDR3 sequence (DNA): TGTGCCAGCAGCTCACGGGATTTTCAAGAGACCCAGTACTTC.

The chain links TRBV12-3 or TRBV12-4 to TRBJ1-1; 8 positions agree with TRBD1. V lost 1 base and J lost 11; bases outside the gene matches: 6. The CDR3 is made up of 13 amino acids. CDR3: CASSLGGQGPAFF. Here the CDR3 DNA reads TGTGCCAGCAGTTTAGGAGGACAGGGACCGGCTTTCTTT.

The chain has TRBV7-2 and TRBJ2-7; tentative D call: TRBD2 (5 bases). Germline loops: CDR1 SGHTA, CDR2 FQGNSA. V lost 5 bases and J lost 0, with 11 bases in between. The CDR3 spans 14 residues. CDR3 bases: TGTGCCAGCAGCCGTACTAGTGACTCCTACGAGCAGTACTTC. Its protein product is CASSRTSDSYEQYF.

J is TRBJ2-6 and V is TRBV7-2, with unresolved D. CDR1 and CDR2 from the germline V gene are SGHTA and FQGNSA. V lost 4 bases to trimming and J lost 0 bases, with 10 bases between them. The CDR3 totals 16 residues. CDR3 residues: CASSSPIDSGANVLTF. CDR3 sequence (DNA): TGTGCCAGCAGCTCCCCCATAGACTCTGGGGCCAACGTCCTGACTTTC.

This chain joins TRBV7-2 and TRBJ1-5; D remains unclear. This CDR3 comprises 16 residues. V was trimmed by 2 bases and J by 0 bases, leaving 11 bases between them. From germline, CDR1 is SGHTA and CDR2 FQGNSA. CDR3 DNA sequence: TGTGCCAGCAGCTTAAACTCACAGATTAGCAATCAGCCCCAGCATTTT. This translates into CASSLNSQISNQPQHF.

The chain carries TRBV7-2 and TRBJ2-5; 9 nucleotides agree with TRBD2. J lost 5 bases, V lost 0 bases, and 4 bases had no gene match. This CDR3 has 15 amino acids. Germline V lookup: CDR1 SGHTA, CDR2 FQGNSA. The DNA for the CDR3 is TGTGCCAGCAGCTTAGCAGTAGCGGGAGTTGAGACCCAGTACTTC. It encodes CASSLAVAGVETQYF.

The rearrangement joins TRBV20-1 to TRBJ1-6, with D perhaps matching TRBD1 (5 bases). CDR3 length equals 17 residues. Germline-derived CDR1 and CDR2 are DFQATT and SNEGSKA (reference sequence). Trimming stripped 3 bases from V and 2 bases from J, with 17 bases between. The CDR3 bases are TGCAGTGCTAGTGGTCAAACAGGAATGGCCTATAATTCACCCCTCCACTTT. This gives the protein CSASGQTGMAYNSPLHF.

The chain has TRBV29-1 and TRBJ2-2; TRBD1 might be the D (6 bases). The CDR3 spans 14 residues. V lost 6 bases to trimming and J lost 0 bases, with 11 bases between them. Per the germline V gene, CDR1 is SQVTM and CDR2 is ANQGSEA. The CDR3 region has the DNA TGCAGCGTAGGACAGCTAGCGAACACCGGGGAGCTGTTTTTT. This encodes CSVGQLANTGELFF.

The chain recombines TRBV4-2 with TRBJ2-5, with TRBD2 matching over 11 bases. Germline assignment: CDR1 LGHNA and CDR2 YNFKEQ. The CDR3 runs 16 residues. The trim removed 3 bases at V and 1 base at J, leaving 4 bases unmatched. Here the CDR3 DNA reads TGTGCCAGCAGCCAGGCTAGCGGGAGGCTCCAAGAGACCCAGTACTTC. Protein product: CASSQASGRLQETQYF.

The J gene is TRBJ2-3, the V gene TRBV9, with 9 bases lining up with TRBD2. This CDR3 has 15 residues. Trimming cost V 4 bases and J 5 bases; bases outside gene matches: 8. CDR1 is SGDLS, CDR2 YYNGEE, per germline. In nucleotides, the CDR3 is TGTGCCAGCAGCCCTGGCGGGAGGGGGGGAGATACGCAGTATTTT. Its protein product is CASSPGGRGGDTQYF.

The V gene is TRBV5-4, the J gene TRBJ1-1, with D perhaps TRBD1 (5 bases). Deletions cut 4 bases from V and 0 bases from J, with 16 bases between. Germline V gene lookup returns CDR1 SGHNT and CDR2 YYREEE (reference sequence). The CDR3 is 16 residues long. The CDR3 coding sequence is TGTGCCAGCAGCCAGTCCCGGGGGTCGGTGAACACTGAAGCTTTCTTT. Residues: CASSQSRGSVNTEAFF.

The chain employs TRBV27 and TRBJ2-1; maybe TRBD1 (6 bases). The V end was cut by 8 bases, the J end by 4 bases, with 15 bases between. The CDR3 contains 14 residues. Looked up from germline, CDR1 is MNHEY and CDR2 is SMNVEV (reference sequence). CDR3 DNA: TGTGCCAGCGGCAAACACGGACAGTACAATGAGCAGTTCTTC. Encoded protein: CASGKHGQYNEQFF.

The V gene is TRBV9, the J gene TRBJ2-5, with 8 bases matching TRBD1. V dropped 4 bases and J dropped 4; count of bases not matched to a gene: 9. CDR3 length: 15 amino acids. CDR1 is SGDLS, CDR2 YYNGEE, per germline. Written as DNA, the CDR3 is TGTGCCAGCAGCATAGGACAGGGTTGGGCAGAGACCCAGTACTTC. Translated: CASSIGQGWAETQYF.

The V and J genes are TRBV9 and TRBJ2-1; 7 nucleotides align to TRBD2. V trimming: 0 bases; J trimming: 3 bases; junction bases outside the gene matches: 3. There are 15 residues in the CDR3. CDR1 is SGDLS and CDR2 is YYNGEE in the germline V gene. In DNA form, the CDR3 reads TGTGCCAGCAGCGTAGCATTAGCGGGCTACAATGAGCAGTTCTTC. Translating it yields CASSVALAGYNEQFF.

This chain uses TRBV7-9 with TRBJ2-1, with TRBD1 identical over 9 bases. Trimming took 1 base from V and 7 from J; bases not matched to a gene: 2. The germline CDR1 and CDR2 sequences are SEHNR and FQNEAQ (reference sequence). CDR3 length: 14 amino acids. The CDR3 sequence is CASSLDRGQNEQFF. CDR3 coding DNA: TGTGCCAGCAGCTTAGACAGGGGGCAGAATGAGCAGTTCTTC.

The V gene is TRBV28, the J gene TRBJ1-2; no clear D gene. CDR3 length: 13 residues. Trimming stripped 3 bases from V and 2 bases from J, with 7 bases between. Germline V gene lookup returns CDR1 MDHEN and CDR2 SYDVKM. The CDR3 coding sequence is TGTGCCAGCAGTTTTAGAGGCAACTATGGCTACACCTTC. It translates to CASSFRGNYGYTF.

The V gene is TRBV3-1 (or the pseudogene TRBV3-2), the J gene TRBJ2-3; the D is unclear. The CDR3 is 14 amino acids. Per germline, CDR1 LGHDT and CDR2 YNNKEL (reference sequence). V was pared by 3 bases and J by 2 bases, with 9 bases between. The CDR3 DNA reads TGTGCCAGCAGCCATAACTGGGCCACAGATACGCAGTATTTT. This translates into CASSHNWATDTQYF.

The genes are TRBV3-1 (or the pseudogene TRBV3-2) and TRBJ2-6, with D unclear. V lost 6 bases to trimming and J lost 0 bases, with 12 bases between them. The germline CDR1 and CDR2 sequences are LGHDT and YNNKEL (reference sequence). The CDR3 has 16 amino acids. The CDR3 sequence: CASSPTSSSGANVLTF. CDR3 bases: TGTGCCAGCAGTCCCACCTCCAGCTCTGGGGCCAACGTCCTGACTTTC.

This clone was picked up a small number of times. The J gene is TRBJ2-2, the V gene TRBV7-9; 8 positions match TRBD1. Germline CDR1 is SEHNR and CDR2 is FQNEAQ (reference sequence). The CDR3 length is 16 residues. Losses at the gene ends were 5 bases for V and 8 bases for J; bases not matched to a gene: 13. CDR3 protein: CASSPLGTGGSGELFF. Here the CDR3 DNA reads TGTGCCAGCAGCCCCCTAGGGACAGGAGGATCGGGGGAGCTGTTTTTT.